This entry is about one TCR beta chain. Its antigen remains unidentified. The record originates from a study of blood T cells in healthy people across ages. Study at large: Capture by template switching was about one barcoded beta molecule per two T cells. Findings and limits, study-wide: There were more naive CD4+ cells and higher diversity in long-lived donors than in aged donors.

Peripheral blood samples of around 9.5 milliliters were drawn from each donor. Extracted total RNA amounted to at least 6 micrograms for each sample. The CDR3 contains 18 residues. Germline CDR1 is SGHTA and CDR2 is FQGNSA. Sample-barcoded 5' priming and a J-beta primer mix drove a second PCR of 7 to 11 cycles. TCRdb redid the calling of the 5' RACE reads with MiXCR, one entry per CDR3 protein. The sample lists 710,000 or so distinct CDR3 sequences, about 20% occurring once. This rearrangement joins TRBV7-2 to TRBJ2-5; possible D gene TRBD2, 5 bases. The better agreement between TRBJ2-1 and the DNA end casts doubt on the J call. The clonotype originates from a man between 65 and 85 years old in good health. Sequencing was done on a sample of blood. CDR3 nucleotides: TGTGCCAGCAGCTTAGTAGGCGGCACCGGGAATGGTGGATATGAGCAGTTCTTC. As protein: CASSLVGGTGNGGYEQFF.